Below, 4 T cell receptor beta chains from the same sample are listed, as sequenced in a study of T cell responses to AZD1222 COVID-19 vaccine. Generated by immunoSEQ multiplex PCR, the TCRdb table keeps only in-frame clones and is missing some. The sample records fewer than 130,000 clones, about 94% being singletons. The sample consisted of peripheral blood, taken on day 0 of AZD1222 vaccination. These receptors came from an adult in good health.

The rearrangement joins TRBV30 to TRBJ1-6; no definite D call. The germline CDR1 and CDR2 sequences are GTSNPN and SVGIG (reference sequence). Trimming took 7 bases from V and 8 from J, leaving 9 bases between them. The CDR3 runs to 11 residues. CDR3 sequence reads: CASEKDSPLHF. CDR3 bases: TGTGCCTCGGAGAAGGATTCACCCCTCCACTTT.

This rearrangement joins TRBV19 to TRBJ1-1; D ambiguous. Germline assignment: CDR1 LNHDA and CDR2 SQIVND (reference sequence). Trimming took off 5 bases at V and 0 bases at J, with 16 bases between the two ends. The CDR3 covers 16 residues. CDR3: CASSLRALNMNTEAFF. As DNA, the CDR3 is TGTGCCAGTAGTTTGAGGGCCCTCAACATGAACACTGAAGCTTTCTTT.

The genes are TRBV5-6 and TRBJ2-7; D uncertain. Trimming pared 6 bases from V and 3 bases from J, leaving 4 bases between. This CDR3 region has 10 residues. Germline-derived CDR1 and CDR2 are SGHDT and YYEEEE. This chain's CDR3 is CASTDYEQYF. CDR3 sequence (DNA): TGTGCCAGCACCGACTACGAGCAGTACTTC.

Details on this clone: An end of the junction differs from the germline gene, which may be a read error. The gene calls are TRBV6-5 and TRBJ1-5, with D hard to call. Germline CDR1 is MNHEY and CDR2 is SVGAGI. The CDR3 is 13 amino acids. CDR3: CASRRAVNQPQHF. In DNA, the CDR3 is TGTGCCAGCAGACGAGCGGTCAATCAACCCCAGCATTTT.